The next 23 T cell receptor beta chains were all read from a single sample in a study of blood T cell repertoires in COVID-19. TCRdb's copy holds only in-frame clones and misses some; the assay was immunoSEQ multiplex PCR. The sample consists of some 400,000 clones, around 87% of them appearing once. What was sequenced was peripheral blood. All receptors derive from a woman aged 60-75 years with COVID-19, enrolled during active disease.

V and J are TRBV5-4 and TRBJ2-7; TRBD2 matches 12 bases. The V segment lost 4 bases and the J segment 5 bases; nucleotides outside the gene matches: 4. CDR1 is SGHNT and CDR2 is YYREEE in the germline V gene (reference sequence). The CDR3 extends over 14 amino acids. The CDR3 DNA follows: TGTGCCAGCAGCCGCACTAGCGGGGGGCACGAGCAGTACTTC. Protein sequence: CASSRTSGGHEQYF.

The chain uses TRBV6-1 and TRBJ2-7; 8 positions agree with TRBD1. The V and J ends lost 0 bases and 0 bases, in that order; junction bases with no gene match: 4. Germline loops: CDR1 MNHNS, CDR2 SASEGT. CDR3 length equals 16 residues. The CDR3 sequence is CASSEAVTGVSYEQYF. DNA of the CDR3: TGTGCCAGCAGTGAAGCTGTGACAGGGGTCTCCTACGAGCAGTACTTC.

The V and J genes are TRBV7-3 and TRBJ2-2; D may be TRBD2 (6 bases). The length of the CDR3 is 15 residues. V lost 6 bases and J 4 bases, leaving 15 bases between the germline ends. CDR1 SGHTA and CDR2 FQGTGA come from the germline V gene. The CDR3: CASSPTSEGTGELFF. The CDR3 coding sequence is TGTGCCAGCAGTCCGACTAGTGAGGGCACCGGGGAGCTGTTTTTT.

The chain recombines TRBV3-1 (or the pseudogene TRBV3-2) with TRBJ2-3; D ambiguous. The CDR3 has 14 amino acids. Germline CDR1 reads LGHDT; CDR2 reads YNNKEL (reference sequence). V lost 3 bases, J lost 6 bases, and 13 bases lay in between. CDR3 nucleotides: TGTGCCAGCAGCCACCTCGCGGCATATGATACGCAGTATTTT. This sequence encodes CASSHLAAYDTQYF.

The chain carries TRBV18 and TRBJ1-1; D ambiguous. Germline loops: CDR1 KGHSH, CDR2 LQKENI. The CDR3 runs to 15 residues. The V and J ends lost 1 base and 1 base respectively, with 10 bases between them. The CDR3 reads CASSPRRFTNTEAFF. CDR3 in DNA: TGTGCCAGCTCACCACGCCGGTTCACGAACACTGAAGCTTTCTTT.

The chain couples TRBV4-1 to TRBJ1-1; TRBD1 aligns across 8 bases. Germline CDR1 is MGHRA and CDR2 is YSYEKL. There are 15 residues in the CDR3. The V segment lost 3 bases and the J segment 5 bases; nucleotides outside the gene matches: 8. The CDR3 reads CASSHLGQGRTEAFF. In DNA form, the CDR3 reads TGCGCCAGCAGCCATTTAGGACAGGGTCGTACTGAAGCTTTCTTT.

This clone was observed a handful of times. V usage is TRBV25-1 and J usage is TRBJ2-6; the D is unclear. The CDR3 sequence is 14 residues long. From germline, CDR1 is MGHDK and CDR2 SYGVNS. V shed 5 bases and J shed 0 bases, with 5 bases lying between them. The CDR3 reads CASSHSSGANVLTF. CDR3 nucleotides: TGTGCCAGCAGTCACAGCTCTGGGGCCAACGTCCTGACTTTC.

This clone has just one count. V and J are TRBV11-2 and TRBJ1-1, with a tentative D call TRBD1 (5 bases). The CDR3 covers 15 residues. V shed 3 bases and J shed 3 bases, with 14 bases lying between them. Germline V lookup: CDR1 SGHAT, CDR2 FQNNGV. CDR3 bases: TGTGCCAGCAGCTTTGGTAGGGGCCCGTACACTGAAGCTTTCTTT. Encoded protein: CASSFGRGPYTEAFF. The complete variable domain, with remaining parts taken from reference TRBV11-2 and TRBJ1-1, reads EAGVAQSPRYKIIEKRQSVAFWCNPISGHATLYWYQQILGQGPKLLIQFQNNGVVDDSQLPKDRFSAERLKGVDSTLKIQPAKLEDSAVYLCASSFGRGPYTEAFFGQGTRLTVV.

The chain joins TRBV5-1 to TRBJ2-3; D unclear. Trimming took off 4 bases at V and 3 bases at J, with 12 bases between the two ends. Per the germline V gene, CDR1 is SGHRS and CDR2 is YFSETQ. This CDR3 contains 14 residues. Here the CDR3 DNA reads TGCGCCAGCAGCCAATCGGGTCGGACAGATACGCAGTATTTT. This codes for CASSQSGRTDTQYF.

The CDR3 DNA reads TGCGCCAGCAGCTCCGGCGGGGGGGCCGGAGAGACCCAGTACTTC. This gives the protein CASSSGGGAGETQYF. The chain combines TRBV5-1 with TRBJ2-5; 9 bases are shared with TRBD2. The ends lost 3 bases at V and 4 bases at J; junction bases unmatched: 7. The CDR3 is made up of 15 amino acids. Germline CDR1 is SGHRS and CDR2 is YFSETQ.

This clone appeared a single time. The rearrangement joins TRBV30 to TRBJ2-3, with D unclear. CDR1 GTSNPN and CDR2 SVGIG come from the germline V gene (reference sequence). CDR3 length equals 14 residues. V lost 0 bases and J lost 5, with 12 bases in between. In DNA form, the CDR3 reads TGTGCCTGGAGTGTACCTGGAGTCGGAGATACGCAGTATTTT. Its protein is CAWSVPGVGDTQYF.

The chain has TRBV3-1 (or the pseudogene TRBV3-2) and TRBJ2-1; D is unclear. Trimming removed 4 bases at V and 6 bases at J, with 13 bases between. The CDR3 runs 14 residues. The germline V gene has CDR1 LGHDT and CDR2 YNNKEL (reference sequence). In DNA form, the CDR3 reads TGTGCCAGCAGCCCAGCGACTTACCGCAATGAGCAGTTCTTC. Protein product: CASSPATYRNEQFF.

The V gene is TRBV5-1, the J gene TRBJ2-3; 7 nucleotides agree with TRBD2. The J segment lost 8 bases and the V segment lost 7 bases, leaving 22 bases of the junction unmatched. Germline CDR1 reads SGHRS; CDR2 reads YFSETQ. The CDR3 is 17 amino acids. Here the CDR3 reads CASARVSGAYPLGTQYF. The CDR3 nucleotides read TGCGCCAGCGCTCGGGTCAGCGGGGCCTACCCCTTGGGTACGCAGTATTTT.

This clone showed up just a few times. V usage is TRBV12-3 or TRBV12-4 and J usage is TRBJ1-1; no clear D gene. V lost 3 bases, J lost 6 bases, and 8 bases lay in between. The CDR3 covers 12 residues. The CDR3 protein is CASSLGRAEAFF. The CDR3 DNA is TGTGCCAGCAGTTTGGGTCGGGCTGAAGCTTTCTTT.

V and J are TRBV9 and TRBJ2-3; 9 nucleotides line up with TRBD2. V lost 4 bases, J lost 2 bases, and 11 bases stayed unmatched. The CDR3 is 17 residues long. Per germline, CDR1 SGDLS and CDR2 YYNGEE. Here the CDR3 reads CASSPQRRGGSTDTQYF. For the CDR3, the DNA is TGTGCCAGCAGCCCCCAACGGCGGGGGGGTTCCACAGATACGCAGTATTTT.

The CDR3 loop reads CASAYRQNTEAFF. The DNA of the CDR3 is TGTGCTAGTGCGTACAGACAGAACACTGAAGCTTTCTTT. The chain couples TRBV12-5 to TRBJ1-1; D unclear. The CDR3 has 13 residues. In germline, CDR1 is LGHNT, CDR2 FRNRAP. V gave up 7 bases and J gave up 1 base, with 10 bases separating them.

V usage is TRBV19 and J usage is TRBJ1-2; the match to TRBD1 covers 7 bases. Germline values: CDR1 LNHDA, CDR2 SQIVND (reference sequence). The CDR3 spans 15 residues. Trimming removed 7 bases from V and 6 bases from J; junction bases left unmatched: 14. The CDR3 region is CASTHIDREGDGYTF. In DNA form, the CDR3 reads TGTGCCAGTACTCATATCGACAGGGAAGGGGATGGCTACACCTTC.

This chain joins TRBV10-3 and TRBJ2-1; TRBD2 matches 9 bases. V gave up 6 bases and J gave up 3 bases; unmatched junction bases: 6. Germline assignment: CDR1 ENHRY and CDR2 SYGVKD. The CDR3 contains 15 residues. Here the CDR3 reads CAIRGEAGGYNEQFF. DNA for the CDR3: TGTGCCATCAGAGGCGAAGCGGGGGGCTACAATGAGCAGTTCTTC.

There are a few counts of this clone. This CDR3 reads CASSVVTGPTEAFF. The DNA of the CDR3 is TGTGCCAGCAGCGTAGTAACAGGGCCCACTGAAGCTTTCTTT. The chain has TRBV9 and TRBJ1-1; possibly TRBD1 for D (6 bases). The germline V and J ends were trimmed by 0 bases and 4 bases, with 10 bases remaining between them. The CDR3 loop spans 14 amino acids. Germline CDR1 and CDR2: SGDLS and YYNGEE.

The V and J genes are TRBV11-1 and TRBJ1-1, with a tentative D call TRBD1 (5 bases). The V gene lost 5 bases and the J gene lost 0 bases, with 10 bases spanning the gap. The CDR3 runs to 14 residues. Germline CDR1 reads SGHAT; CDR2 reads FQDESV (reference sequence). The CDR3, as DNA: TGTGCCAGCAGCCTGGGGCAGATGAACACTGAAGCTTTCTTT. The encoded protein is CASSLGQMNTEAFF. Drawing the rest from reference TRBV11-1 and TRBJ1-1, the complete variable domain is EAEVAQSPRYKITEKSQAVAFWCDPISGHATLYWYRQILGQGPELLVQFQDESVVDDSQLPKDRFSAERLKGVDSTLKIQPAELGDSAMYLCASSLGQMNTEAFFGQGTRLTVV.

This chain connects TRBV19 to TRBJ1-5, with D possibly matching TRBD1 (5 bases). Trimming pared 3 bases from V and 4 bases from J, leaving 13 bases between. The CDR3 is 15 residues long. Germline CDR1 is LNHDA and CDR2 is SQIVND (reference sequence). The CDR3: CASSMVLSGNQPQHF. CDR3 nucleotide sequence: TGTGCCAGTAGTATGGTGCTCTCAGGGAATCAGCCCCAGCATTTT.

This clone was found a few times. Other nucleotide sequences in the sample specify the same CDR3. CDR3 protein: CASSLRGDTEAFF. The CDR3 DNA sequence: TGTGCCAGCAGCTTAAGGGGGGACACTGAAGCTTTCTTT. V and J are TRBV7-3 and TRBJ1-1, with D possibly TRBD1 on 5 matching bases. V lost 1 base and J lost 3, with 6 bases in between. The germline V gene encodes CDR1 SGHTA and CDR2 FQGTGA. The CDR3 is 13 amino acids.

The chain combines TRBV5-1 with TRBJ2-1; 9 positions match TRBD1. Looked up from germline, CDR1 is SGHRS and CDR2 is YFSETQ. This CDR3 is 16 amino acids long. With V trimmed by 2 bases and J by 3 bases, 6 bases remained unmatched. The CDR3 coding sequence is TGCGCCAGCAGCTTCATGCCGGGACAGGGCTACAATGAGCAGTTCTTC. Translated: CASSFMPGQGYNEQFF.